This T cell receptor (beta chain) originates from a study of OX40 agonist ivuxolimab in advanced cancers. At the level of the study: Cohort: roughly 80% men, mean age about 60, aged roughly 23 to 90.

Sequencing used immunoSEQ multiplex PCR; TCRdb keeps in-frame clones, though not all of them. The sample consists of more than 70,000 clones, 85% to 90% of them appearing once. Germline CDR1 is SQVTM and CDR2 is ANQGSEA. The CDR3 spans 13 residues. The V gene end was trimmed by 8 bases and the J gene end by 6 bases; junction bases not matched to a gene: 9. This receptor was obtained from an adult with an advanced solid tumor such as melanoma, head and neck, liver or kidney cancer. The genes are TRBV29-1 and TRBJ2-7; 11 bases map to TRBD1. The specimen was CD4+ or CD8+ T cells sorted from blood, collected in a trial of the OX40 agonist ivuxolimab. CDR3 nucleotides: TGCAGCACCAGAACCGGGACAGGGGGCGAGCAGTACTTC. It codes for CSTRTGTGGEQYF.